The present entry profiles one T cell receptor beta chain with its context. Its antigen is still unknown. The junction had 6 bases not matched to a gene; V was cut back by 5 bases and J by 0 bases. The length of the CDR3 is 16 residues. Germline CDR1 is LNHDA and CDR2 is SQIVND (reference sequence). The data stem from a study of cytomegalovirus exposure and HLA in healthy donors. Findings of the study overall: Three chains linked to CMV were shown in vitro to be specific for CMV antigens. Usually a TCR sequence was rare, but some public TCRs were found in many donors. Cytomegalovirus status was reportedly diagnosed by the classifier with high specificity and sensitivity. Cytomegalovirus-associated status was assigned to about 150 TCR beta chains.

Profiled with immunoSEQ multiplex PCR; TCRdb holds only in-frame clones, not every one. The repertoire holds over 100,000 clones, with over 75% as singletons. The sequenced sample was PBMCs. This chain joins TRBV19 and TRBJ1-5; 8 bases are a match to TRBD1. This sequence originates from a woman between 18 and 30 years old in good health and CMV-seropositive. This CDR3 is CASSPTGGRSNQPQHF. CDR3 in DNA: TGTGCCAGTAGTCCCACAGGGGGTCGTAGCAATCAGCCCCAGCATTTT.